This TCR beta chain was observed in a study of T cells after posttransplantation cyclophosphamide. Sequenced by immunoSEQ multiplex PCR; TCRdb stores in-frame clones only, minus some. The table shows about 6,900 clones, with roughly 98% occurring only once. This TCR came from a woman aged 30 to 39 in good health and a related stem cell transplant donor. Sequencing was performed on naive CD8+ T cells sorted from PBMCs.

The CDR3 nucleotides are TGCGCCAGCAGCCAAGTAGTACGGGATATAGCTTTCTTT. Its protein is CASSQVVRDIAFF. The chain joins TRBV4-1 to TRBJ1-1; no definite D call. V shed 1 base and J shed 10 bases, with 13 bases lying between them. Germline V lookup: CDR1 MGHRA, CDR2 YSYEKL. This CDR3 has 13 amino acids.